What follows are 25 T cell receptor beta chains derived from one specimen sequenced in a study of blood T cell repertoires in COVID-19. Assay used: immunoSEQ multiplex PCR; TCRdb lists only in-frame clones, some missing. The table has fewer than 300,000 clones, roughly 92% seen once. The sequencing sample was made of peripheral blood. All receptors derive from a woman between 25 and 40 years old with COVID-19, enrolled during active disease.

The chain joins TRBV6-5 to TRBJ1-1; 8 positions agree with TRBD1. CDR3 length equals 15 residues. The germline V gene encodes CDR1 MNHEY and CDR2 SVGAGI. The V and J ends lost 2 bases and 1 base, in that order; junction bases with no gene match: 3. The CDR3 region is CASSYAGQGNTEAFF. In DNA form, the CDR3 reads TGTGCCAGCAGTTACGCCGGACAGGGGAACACTGAAGCTTTCTTT.

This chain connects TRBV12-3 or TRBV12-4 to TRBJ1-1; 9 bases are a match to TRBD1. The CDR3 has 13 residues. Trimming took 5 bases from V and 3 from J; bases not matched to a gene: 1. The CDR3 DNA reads TGTGCCAGCAGTCGACAGGGGGACACTGAAGCTTTCTTT. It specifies CASSRQGDTEAFF.

The CDR3 sequence is CASSFPGGLPSPYEQYF. For the CDR3, the DNA is TGTGCCAGCTCATTCCCGGGGGGACTACCGTCCCCCTACGAGCAGTACTTC. The rearrangement links TRBV18 to TRBJ2-7; 7 nucleotides align to TRBD2. This CDR3 contains 17 residues. The ends lost 5 bases at V and 2 bases at J; junction bases unmatched: 15. CDR1 is KGHSH, CDR2 LQKENI, per germline.

The CDR3 spells CAHEPGQGNTEAFF. The CDR3 DNA reads TGTGCCCACGAACCGGGACAGGGTAATACTGAAGCTTTCTTT. The rearrangement joins TRBV30 to TRBJ1-1; TRBD1 matches 9 bases. Trimming cost V 8 bases and J 5 bases; bases outside gene matches: 12. The CDR3 runs 14 residues. Germline-derived CDR1 and CDR2 are GTSNPN and SVGIG (reference sequence).

The CDR3 DNA is TGTGCCAGCAGCCATTCCCCTCAGACAAATCAAGAGACCCAGTACTTC. Amino acids: CASSHSPQTNQETQYF. The chain recombines TRBV3-1 (or the pseudogene TRBV3-2) with TRBJ2-5; no definite D call. The CDR3 consists of 16 residues. V lost 3 bases and J lost 2, with 16 bases in between. Germline V gene lookup returns CDR1 LGHDT and CDR2 YNNKEL (reference sequence).

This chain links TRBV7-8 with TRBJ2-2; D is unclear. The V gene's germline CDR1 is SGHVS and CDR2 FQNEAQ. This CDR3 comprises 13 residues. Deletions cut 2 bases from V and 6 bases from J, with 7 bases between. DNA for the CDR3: TGTGCCAGCAGCTTACGGAGAGCCGGGGAGCTGTTTTTT. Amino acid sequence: CASSLRRAGELFF.

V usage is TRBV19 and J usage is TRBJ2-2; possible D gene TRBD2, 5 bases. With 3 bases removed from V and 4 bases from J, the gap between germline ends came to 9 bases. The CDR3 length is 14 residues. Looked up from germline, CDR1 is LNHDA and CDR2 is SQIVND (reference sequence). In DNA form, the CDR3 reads TGTGCCAGTAGTATGGGCGGACTCACCGGGGAGCTGTTTTTT. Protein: CASSMGGLTGELFF.

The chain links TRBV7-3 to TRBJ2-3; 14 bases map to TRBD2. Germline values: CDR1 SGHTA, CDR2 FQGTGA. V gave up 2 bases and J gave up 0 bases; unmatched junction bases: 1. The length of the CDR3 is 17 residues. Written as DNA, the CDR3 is TGTGCCAGCAGCTTAGGACTAGCGGGAGGAAGCACAGATACGCAGTATTTT. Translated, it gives CASSLGLAGGSTDTQYF.

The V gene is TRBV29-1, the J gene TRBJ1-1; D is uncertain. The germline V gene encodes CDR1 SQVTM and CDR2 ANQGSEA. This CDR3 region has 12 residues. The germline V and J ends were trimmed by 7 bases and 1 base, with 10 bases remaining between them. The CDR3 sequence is CSANHGNTEAFF. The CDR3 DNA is TGCAGCGCCAATCACGGGAACACTGAAGCTTTCTTT.

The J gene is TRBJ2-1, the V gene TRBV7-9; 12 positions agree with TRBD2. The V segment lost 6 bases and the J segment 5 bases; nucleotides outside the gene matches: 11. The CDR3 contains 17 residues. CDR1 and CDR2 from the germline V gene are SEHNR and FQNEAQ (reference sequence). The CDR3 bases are TGTGCCAGCAGACTCACACTAGCGGGGGGAGGAGACAATGAGCAGTTCTTC. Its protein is CASRLTLAGGGDNEQFF.

CDR3: CASRNSLDYGYTF. Here the CDR3 DNA reads TGTGCCAGCAGGAACTCATTGGACTATGGCTACACCTTC. The chain combines TRBV6-5 with TRBJ1-2; no reliable D call. Germline V lookup: CDR1 MNHEY, CDR2 SVGAGI. The CDR3 runs 13 residues. The V gene lost 6 bases and the J gene lost 3 bases, with 11 bases spanning the gap.

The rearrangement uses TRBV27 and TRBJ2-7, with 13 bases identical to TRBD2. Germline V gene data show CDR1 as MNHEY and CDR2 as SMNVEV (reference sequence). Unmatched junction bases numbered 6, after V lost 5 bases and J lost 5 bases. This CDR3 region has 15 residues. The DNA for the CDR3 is TGTGCCAGCAGTCAAAAAGGACTAGCGGGAGACGAGCAGTACTTC. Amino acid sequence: CASSQKGLAGDEQYF.

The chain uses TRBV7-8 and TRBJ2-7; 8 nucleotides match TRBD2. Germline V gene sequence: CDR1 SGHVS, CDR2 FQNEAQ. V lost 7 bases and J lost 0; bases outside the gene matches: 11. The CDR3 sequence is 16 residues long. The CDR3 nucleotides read TGTGCCAGCACTCGGACTAGCCGTAGGAGCTCCTACGAGCAGTACTTC. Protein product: CASTRTSRRSSYEQYF.

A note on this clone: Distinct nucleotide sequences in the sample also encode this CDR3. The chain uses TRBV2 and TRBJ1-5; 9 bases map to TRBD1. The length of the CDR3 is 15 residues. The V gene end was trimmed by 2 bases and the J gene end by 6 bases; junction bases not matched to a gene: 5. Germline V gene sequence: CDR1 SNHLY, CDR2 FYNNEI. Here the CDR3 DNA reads TGTGCCAGCAGTGAAAGGGACAGGGTGACTCAGCCCCAGCATTTT. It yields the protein CASSERDRVTQPQHF.

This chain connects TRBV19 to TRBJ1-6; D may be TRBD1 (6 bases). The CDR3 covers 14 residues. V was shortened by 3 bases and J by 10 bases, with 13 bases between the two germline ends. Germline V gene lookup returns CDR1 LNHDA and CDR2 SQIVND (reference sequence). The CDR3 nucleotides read TGTGCCAGTAGTATCGGGGGGGGCCGGTCACCCCTCCACTTT. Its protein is CASSIGGGRSPLHF.

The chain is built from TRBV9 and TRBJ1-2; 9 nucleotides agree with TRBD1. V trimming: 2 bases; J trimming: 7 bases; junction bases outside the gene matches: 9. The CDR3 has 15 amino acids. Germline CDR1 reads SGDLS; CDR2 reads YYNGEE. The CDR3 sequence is CASSVSGTGMGGYTF. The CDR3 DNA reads TGTGCCAGCAGCGTCTCCGGGACAGGGATGGGTGGCTACACCTTC.

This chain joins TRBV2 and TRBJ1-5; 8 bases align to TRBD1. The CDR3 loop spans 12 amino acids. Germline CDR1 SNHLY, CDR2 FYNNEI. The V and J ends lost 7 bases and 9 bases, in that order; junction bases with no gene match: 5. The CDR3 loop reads CASTPTGAPQHF. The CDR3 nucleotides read TGTGCCAGCACTCCGACAGGGGCGCCCCAGCATTTT.

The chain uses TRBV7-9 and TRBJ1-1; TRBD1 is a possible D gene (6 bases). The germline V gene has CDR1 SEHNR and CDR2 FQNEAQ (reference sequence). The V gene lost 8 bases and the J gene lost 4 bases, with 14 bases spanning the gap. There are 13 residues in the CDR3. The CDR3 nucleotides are TGTGCCAGCCGGGACATCGGCGGCACTGAAGCTTTCTTT. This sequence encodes CASRDIGGTEAFF.

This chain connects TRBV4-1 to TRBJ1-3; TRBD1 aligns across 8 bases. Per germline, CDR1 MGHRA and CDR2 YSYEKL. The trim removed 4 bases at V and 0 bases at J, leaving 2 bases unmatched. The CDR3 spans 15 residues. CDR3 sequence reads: CASSRGTGSGNTIYF. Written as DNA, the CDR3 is TGCGCCAGCAGCCGCGGGACAGGCTCTGGAAACACCATATATTTT.

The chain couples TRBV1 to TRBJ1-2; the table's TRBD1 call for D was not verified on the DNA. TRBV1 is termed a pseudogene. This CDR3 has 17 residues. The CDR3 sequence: CTSSQGKRGRGGYGYTF. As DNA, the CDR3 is TGCACCAGCAGCCAAGGGAAAAGGGGGCGCGGAGGTTATGGCTACACCTTC.

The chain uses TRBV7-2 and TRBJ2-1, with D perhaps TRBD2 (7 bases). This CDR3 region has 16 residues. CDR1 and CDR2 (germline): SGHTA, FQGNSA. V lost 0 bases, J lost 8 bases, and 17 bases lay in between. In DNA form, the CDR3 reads TGTGCCAGCAGCTTAGCGGGGGCGGGAGTTCGACATGAGCAGTTCTTC. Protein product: CASSLAGAGVRHEQFF.

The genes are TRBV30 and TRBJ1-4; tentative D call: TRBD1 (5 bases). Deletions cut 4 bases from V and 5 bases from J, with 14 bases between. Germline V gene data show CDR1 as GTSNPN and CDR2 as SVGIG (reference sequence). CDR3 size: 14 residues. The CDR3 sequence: CAWIRRDSNEKLFF. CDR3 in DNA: TGTGCCTGGATTCGCCGGGACTCCAATGAAAAACTGTTTTTT.

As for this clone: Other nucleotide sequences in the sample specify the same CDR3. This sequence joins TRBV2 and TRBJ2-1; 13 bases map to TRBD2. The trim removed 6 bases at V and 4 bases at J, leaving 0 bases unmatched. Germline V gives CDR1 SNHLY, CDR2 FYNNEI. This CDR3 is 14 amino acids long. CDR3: CASRGLAGYNEQFF. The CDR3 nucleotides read TGTGCCAGCAGGGGACTAGCGGGGTACAATGAGCAGTTCTTC.

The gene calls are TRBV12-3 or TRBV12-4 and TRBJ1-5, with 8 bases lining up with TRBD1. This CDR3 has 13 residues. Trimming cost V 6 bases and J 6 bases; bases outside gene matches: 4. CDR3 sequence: CASRSGGSQPQHF. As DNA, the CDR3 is TGTGCCAGCAGGTCAGGGGGCAGTCAGCCCCAGCATTTT.

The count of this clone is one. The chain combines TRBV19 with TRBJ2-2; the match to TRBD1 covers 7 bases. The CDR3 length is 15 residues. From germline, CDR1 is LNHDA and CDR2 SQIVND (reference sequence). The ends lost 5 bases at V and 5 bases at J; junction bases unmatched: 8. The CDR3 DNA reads TGTGCCAGTAGTCTGCGACAGGGAAGTACCGGGGAGCTGTTTTTT. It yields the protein CASSLRQGSTGELFF.